Below are 7 T cell receptor beta chains sequenced from a single sample in a study of Ad26.COV2.S vaccination and SARS-CoV-2 variants. TCRdb keeps only in-frame clones here, not all; method: immunoSEQ multiplex PCR. The profile shows about 350,000 clones, approximately 90% of them singletons. The sequencing here drew on peripheral blood, taken after recovery from COVID-19. All receptors come from a human donor who had recovered from COVID-19.

V is TRBV5-4 and J is TRBJ2-4; 8 nucleotides agree with TRBD1. CDR1 and CDR2 from the germline V gene are SGHNT and YYREEE (reference sequence). The CDR3 consists of 14 residues. The V and J ends lost 3 bases and 4 bases, in that order; junction bases with no gene match: 3. In nucleotides, the CDR3 is TGTGCCAGCAGCTCCGGGACAGGTAAAAACATTCAGTACTTC. Translating gives CASSSGTGKNIQYF. Full variable domain (missing parts from reference TRBV5-4 and TRBJ2-4): ETGVTQSPTHLIKTRGQQVTLRCSSQSGHNTVSWYQQALGQGPQFIFQYYREEENGRGNFPPRFSGLQFPNYSSELNVNALELDDSALYLCASSSGTGKNIQYFGAGTRLSVL.

This chain uses TRBV7-6 with TRBJ2-1; no firm D call. The CDR3 runs to 15 residues. Germline CDR1 is SGHVS and CDR2 is FNYEAQ. The V gene lost 4 bases and the J gene lost 5 bases, with 15 bases spanning the gap. CDR3 amino acids: CASSSNPQLNNEQFF. Here the CDR3 DNA reads TGTGCCAGCAGCTCGAACCCGCAGCTAAACAATGAGCAGTTCTTC.

The rearrangement uses TRBV20-1 and TRBJ2-4, with D maybe TRBD2 (5 bases). The germline CDR1 and CDR2 sequences are DFQATT and SNEGSKA (reference sequence). With 3 bases removed from V and 7 bases from J, the gap between germline ends came to 10 bases. This CDR3 comprises 12 residues. The CDR3 bases are TGCAGTGCTAGTGCGGGTGGGAACATTCAGTACTTC. Encoded protein: CSASAGGNIQYF.

The chain uses TRBV27 and TRBJ1-1; a weak D match, TRBD1 (5 bases). V lost 6 bases to trimming and J lost 4 bases, with 12 bases between them. The CDR3 consists of 13 residues. Per the germline V gene, CDR1 is MNHEY and CDR2 is SMNVEV (reference sequence). CDR3 DNA: TGTGCCAGCAGACCCGGGACGGGCACTGAAGCTTTCTTT. It yields the protein CASRPGTGTEAFF.

The V and J genes are TRBV29-1 and TRBJ2-7; 7 bases map to TRBD1. CDR1 and CDR2 from the germline V gene are SQVTM and ANQGSEA. This CDR3 has 13 amino acids. V lost 7 bases and J lost 4; bases outside the gene matches: 10. The CDR3 region is CSAGTDNWYEQYF. The CDR3 DNA is TGCAGCGCCGGGACAGACAATTGGTACGAGCAGTACTTC.

The rearrangement links TRBV2 to TRBJ2-2, with D perhaps TRBD1 or TRBD2 (6 bases each). CDR1 is SNHLY, CDR2 FYNNEI, per germline. CDR3 length: 14 amino acids. The ends were cut back, 9 bases at V and 5 bases at J, with 16 bases in the middle. The CDR3 nucleotides are TGTGCCAGGGGGGGCGGACTTGGGACCGGGGAGCTGTTTTTT. It yields the protein CARGGGLGTGELFF.

The chain couples TRBV6-2 or TRBV6-3 to TRBJ2-7, with D perhaps matching TRBD1 (7 bases). V lost 7 bases to trimming and J lost 1 base, with 20 bases between them. CDR3 length: 16 residues. CDR1 MNHEY and CDR2 SVGEGT come from the germline V gene. In nucleotides, the CDR3 is TGTGCCAGCACCCCTATCGGGGGCAGGGGGTCCTACGAGCAGTACTTC. This gives the protein CASTPIGGRGSYEQYF.